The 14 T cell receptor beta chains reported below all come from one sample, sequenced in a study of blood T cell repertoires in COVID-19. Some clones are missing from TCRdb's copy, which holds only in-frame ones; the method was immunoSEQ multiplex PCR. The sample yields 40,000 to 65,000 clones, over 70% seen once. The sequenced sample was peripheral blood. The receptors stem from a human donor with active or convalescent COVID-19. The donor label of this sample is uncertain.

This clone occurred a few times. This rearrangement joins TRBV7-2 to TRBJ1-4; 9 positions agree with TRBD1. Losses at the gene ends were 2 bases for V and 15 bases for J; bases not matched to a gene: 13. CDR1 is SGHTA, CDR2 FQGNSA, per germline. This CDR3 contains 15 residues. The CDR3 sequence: CASSLSDRGAARLFF. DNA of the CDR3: TGTGCCAGCAGCTTATCGGACAGGGGTGCCGCAAGGTTGTTTTTT.

CDR3 residues: CASSLGGGNTDTQYF. CDR3 nucleotide sequence: TGTGCCAGCAGCTTAGGAGGGGGCAACACAGATACGCAGTATTTT. J is TRBJ2-3 and V is TRBV11-1, with 7 nucleotides matching TRBD1. Losses at the gene ends were 1 base for V and 2 bases for J; bases not matched to a gene: 3. CDR1 is SGHAT and CDR2 is FQDESV in the germline V gene (reference sequence). The CDR3 runs 15 residues.

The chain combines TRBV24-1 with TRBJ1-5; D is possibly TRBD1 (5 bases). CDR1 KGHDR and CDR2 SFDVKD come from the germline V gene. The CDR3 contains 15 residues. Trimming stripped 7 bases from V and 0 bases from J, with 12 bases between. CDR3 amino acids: CATSGQGISNQPQHF. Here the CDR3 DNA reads TGTGCCACCAGCGGGCAGGGAATTAGCAATCAGCCCCAGCATTTT.

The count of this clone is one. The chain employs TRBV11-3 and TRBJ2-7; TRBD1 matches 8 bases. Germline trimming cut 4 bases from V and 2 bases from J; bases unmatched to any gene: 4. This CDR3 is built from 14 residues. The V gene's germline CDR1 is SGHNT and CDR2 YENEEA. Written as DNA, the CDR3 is TGTGCCAGCAGCTCGACAGGGGCCACCTACGAGCAGTACTTC. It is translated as CASSSTGATYEQYF.

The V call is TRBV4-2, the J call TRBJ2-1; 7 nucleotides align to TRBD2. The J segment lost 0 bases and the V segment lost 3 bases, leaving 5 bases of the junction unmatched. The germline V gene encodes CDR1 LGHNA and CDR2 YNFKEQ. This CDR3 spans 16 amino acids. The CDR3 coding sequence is TGTGCCAGCAGCCAGAGGAGCGGGACCTCCTACAATGAGCAGTTCTTC. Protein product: CASSQRSGTSYNEQFF.

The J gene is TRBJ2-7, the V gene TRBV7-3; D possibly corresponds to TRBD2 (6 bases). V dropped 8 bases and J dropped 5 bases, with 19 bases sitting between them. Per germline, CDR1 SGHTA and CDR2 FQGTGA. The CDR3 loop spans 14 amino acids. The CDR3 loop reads CASAPGTGSHEQYF. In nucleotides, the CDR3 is TGTGCCAGCGCCCCGGGGACCGGGAGCCACGAGCAGTACTTC.

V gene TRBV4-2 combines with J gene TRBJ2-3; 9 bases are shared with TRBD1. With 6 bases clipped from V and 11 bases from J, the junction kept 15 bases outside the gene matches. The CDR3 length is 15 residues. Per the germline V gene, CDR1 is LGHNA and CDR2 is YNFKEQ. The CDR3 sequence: CASREDRGGLVEQYF. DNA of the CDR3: TGTGCCAGCAGGGAGGACAGGGGCGGGTTGGTCGAGCAGTATTTT.

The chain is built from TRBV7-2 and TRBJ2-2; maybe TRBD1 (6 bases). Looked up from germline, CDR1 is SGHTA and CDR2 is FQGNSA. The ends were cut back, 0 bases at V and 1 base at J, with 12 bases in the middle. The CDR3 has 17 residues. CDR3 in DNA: TGTGCCAGCAGCTTAGCAGGAAAGGACAGGAACACCGGGGAGCTGTTTTTT. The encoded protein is CASSLAGKDRNTGELFF. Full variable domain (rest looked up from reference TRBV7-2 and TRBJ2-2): GAGVSQSPSNKVTEKGKDVELRCDPISGHTALYWYRQSLGQGLEFLIYFQGNSAPDKSGLPSDRFSAERTGGSVSTLTIQRTQQEDSAVYLCASSLAGKDRNTGELFFGEGSRLTVL.

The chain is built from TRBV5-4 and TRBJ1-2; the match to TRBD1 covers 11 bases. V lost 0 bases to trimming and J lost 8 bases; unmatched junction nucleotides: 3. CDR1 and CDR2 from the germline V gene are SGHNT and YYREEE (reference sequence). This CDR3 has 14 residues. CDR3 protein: CASSLGTGGEGYTF. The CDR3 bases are TGTGCCAGCAGCTTGGGGACAGGGGGCGAGGGCTACACCTTC. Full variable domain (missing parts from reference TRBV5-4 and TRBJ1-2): ETGVTQSPTHLIKTRGQQVTLRCSSQSGHNTVSWYQQALGQGPQFIFQYYREEENGRGNFPPRFSGLQFPNYSSELNVNALELDDSALYLCASSLGTGGEGYTFGSGTRLTVV.

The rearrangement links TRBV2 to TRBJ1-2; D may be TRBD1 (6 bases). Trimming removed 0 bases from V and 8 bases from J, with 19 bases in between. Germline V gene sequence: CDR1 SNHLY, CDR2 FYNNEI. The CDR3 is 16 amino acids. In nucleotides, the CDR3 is TGTGCCAGCAGTGAAGCGGGGTCAGGGGTGCTGAGGGGCTACACCTTC. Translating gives CASSEAGSGVLRGYTF.

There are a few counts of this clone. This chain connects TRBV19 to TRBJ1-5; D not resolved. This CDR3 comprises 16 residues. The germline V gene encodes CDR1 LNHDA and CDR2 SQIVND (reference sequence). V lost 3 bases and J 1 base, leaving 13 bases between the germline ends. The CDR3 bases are TGTGCCAGTAGTATCGAGGGATTTGGAAGCAATCAGCCCCAGCATTTT. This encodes CASSIEGFGSNQPQHF.

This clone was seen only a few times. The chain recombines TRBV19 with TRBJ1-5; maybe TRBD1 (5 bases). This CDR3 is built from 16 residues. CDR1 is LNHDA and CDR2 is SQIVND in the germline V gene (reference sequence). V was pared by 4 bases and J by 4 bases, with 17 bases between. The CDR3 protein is CASSKGARRGNQPQHF. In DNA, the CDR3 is TGTGCCAGTAGTAAAGGGGCCCGACGAGGAAATCAGCCCCAGCATTTT.

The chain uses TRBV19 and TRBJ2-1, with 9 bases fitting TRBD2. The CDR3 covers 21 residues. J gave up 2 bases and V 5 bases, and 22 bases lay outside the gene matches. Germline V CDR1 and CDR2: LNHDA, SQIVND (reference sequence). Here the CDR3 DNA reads TGTGCCAGTAGTTGGAGGGCCGGCATGGATTCTGGCGGGAGGGCCTACAATGAGCAGTTCTTC. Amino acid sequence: CASSWRAGMDSGGRAYNEQFF.

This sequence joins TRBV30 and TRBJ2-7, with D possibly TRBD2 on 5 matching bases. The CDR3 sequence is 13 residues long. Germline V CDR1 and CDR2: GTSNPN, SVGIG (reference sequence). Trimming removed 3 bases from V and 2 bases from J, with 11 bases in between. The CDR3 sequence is CAWRQGGPYEQYF. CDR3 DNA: TGTGCCTGGAGGCAAGGAGGCCCCTACGAGCAGTACTTC.